The next 21 T cell receptor beta chains were all read from a single sample in a study of blood T cell repertoires in COVID-19. The repertoire was sequenced with immunoSEQ multiplex PCR; TCRdb's copy has only in-frame clones and lacks some. Counted here are a few hundred thousand clones, about 87% occurring once; the ten biggest clones make up roughly 3%. The sequenced sample was PBMCs or T cells enriched from blood (not recorded which). These receptors were taken from a woman aged 40-49 years who had been exposed to COVID-19.

The J gene is TRBJ1-6, the V gene TRBV5-4; D remains unclear. The CDR3 has 17 amino acids. Per the germline V gene, CDR1 is SGHNT and CDR2 is YYREEE (reference sequence). The V end lost 4 bases, the J end lost 0 bases, and 14 bases lay between the germline ends. The CDR3 nucleotides are TGTGCCAGCAGCCTGGGTGGGAGGAGCTCCTATAATTCACCCCTCCACTTT. Translation gives CASSLGGRSSYNSPLHF. The full variable domain, completed using reference TRBV5-4 and TRBJ1-6, is ETGVTQSPTHLIKTRGQQVTLRCSSQSGHNTVSWYQQALGQGPQFIFQYYREEENGRGNFPPRFSGLQFPNYSSELNVNALELDDSALYLCASSLGGRSSYNSPLHFGNGTRLTVT.

This chain uses TRBV24-1 with TRBJ1-4; 7 bases fit TRBD1. Losses at the gene ends were 4 bases for V and 8 bases for J; bases not matched to a gene: 12. The germline V gene has CDR1 KGHDR and CDR2 SFDVKD. This CDR3 is built from 16 residues. CDR3 in DNA: TGTGCCACCAGTGACCCGACGACAGGGTTTGGGGAAAAACTGTTTTTT. Residues: CATSDPTTGFGEKLFF.

The chain recombines TRBV5-8 with TRBJ2-1; TRBD1 is a possible D gene (6 bases). Germline CDR1 and CDR2: SGHTS and YDEGEE. This CDR3 has 15 amino acids. V dropped 2 bases and J dropped 6 bases, with 15 bases sitting between them. CDR3 in DNA: TGTGCCAGCAGCTTAGGACAGTTAGTAGTCAATGAGCAGTTCTTC. Residues: CASSLGQLVVNEQFF. The complete variable domain, with remaining parts taken from reference TRBV5-8 and TRBJ2-1, reads EAGVTQSPTHLIKTRGQQATLRCSPISGHTSVYWYQQALGLGLQFLLWYDEGEERNRGNFPPRFSGRQFPNYSSELNVNALELEDSALYLCASSLGQLVVNEQFFGPGTRLTVL.

The chain is built from TRBV19 and TRBJ1-2, with D perhaps matching TRBD1 (5 bases). The ends were cut back, 5 bases at V and 6 bases at J, with 13 bases in the middle. The V gene's germline CDR1 is LNHDA and CDR2 SQIVND (reference sequence). The CDR3 sequence is 13 residues long. CDR3 region: CASSRGTVDGYTF. In DNA form, the CDR3 reads TGTGCCAGTAGTCGGGGGACGGTTGATGGCTACACCTTC.

J is TRBJ2-1 and V is TRBV7-2; 13 bases map to TRBD2. Germline CDR1 reads SGHTA; CDR2 reads FQGNSA. The CDR3 runs 17 residues. V was clipped by 4 bases and J by 2 bases; unmatched bases: 5. The CDR3 bases are TGTGCCAGCAGCTATGGACTAGCGGGGGAGACCTACAATGAGCAGTTCTTC. Translating gives CASSYGLAGETYNEQFF. Supplemented by reference TRBV7-2 and TRBJ2-1, the full variable domain reads GAGVSQSPSNKVTEKGKDVELRCDPISGHTALYWYRQSLGQGLEFLIYFQGNSAPDKSGLPSDRFSAERTGGSVSTLTIQRTQQEDSAVYLCASSYGLAGETYNEQFFGPGTRLTVL.

The J gene is TRBJ1-2, the V gene TRBV6-2 or TRBV6-3, with D perhaps matching TRBD1 (6 bases). V was cut by 5 bases and J by 3 bases, with 16 bases left in between. CDR3 length: 15 residues. Germline loops: CDR1 MNHEY, CDR2 SVGEGT. DNA of the CDR3: TGTGCCAGCAGTCGGTGGGGCAGGGGAGACTATGGCTACACCTTC. It translates to CASSRWGRGDYGYTF.

The chain employs TRBV6-2 or TRBV6-3 and TRBJ2-5; TRBD1 agrees at 10 bases. Trimming removed 4 bases from V and 3 bases from J; junction bases left unmatched: 2. Per the germline V gene, CDR1 is MNHEY and CDR2 is SVGEGT. This CDR3 is built from 14 residues. CDR3: CASSWDRGEETQYF. In nucleotides, the CDR3 is TGTGCCAGCAGTTGGGACAGGGGAGAAGAGACCCAGTACTTC.

The chain has TRBV3-1 (or the pseudogene TRBV3-2) and TRBJ1-5; tentatively, D is TRBD1 (6 bases). Trimming removed 0 bases at V and 2 bases at J, with 8 bases between. The germline V gene encodes CDR1 LGHDT and CDR2 YNNKEL (reference sequence). This CDR3 is 15 amino acids long. The CDR3: CASSQEAGGNQPQHF. DNA of the CDR3: TGTGCCAGCAGCCAAGAGGCAGGGGGCAATCAGCCCCAGCATTTT.

The chain is built from TRBV11-2 and TRBJ2-7; 9 nucleotides line up with TRBD2. The CDR3 is 14 residues long. The V gene's germline CDR1 is SGHAT and CDR2 FQNNGV. The CDR3 region has the DNA TGTGCCAGCAGCCACGGGACTAGCCGCCTTGTATCTCTCGTC. This encodes CASSHGTSRLVSLV.

A few counts support this clone. The chain carries TRBV7-2 and TRBJ1-2; tentatively, D is TRBD1 (6 bases). The CDR3 runs 15 residues. Trimming took 5 bases from V and 7 from J, leaving 20 bases between them. Looked up from germline, CDR1 is SGHTA and CDR2 is FQGNSA. The CDR3 protein is CASSPPGTRRLGYTF. The DNA for the CDR3 is TGTGCCAGCAGCCCACCCGGGACACGGCGCCTTGGCTACACCTTC.

The V call is TRBV6-4, the J call TRBJ2-2, with 7 positions matching TRBD1. V trimming: 6 bases; J trimming: 3 bases; junction bases outside the gene matches: 7. From germline, CDR1 is MRHNA and CDR2 SNTAGT. The CDR3 covers 15 residues. The CDR3 DNA follows: TGTGCCAGCAGACCGTCGGGACAGCACACCGGGGAGCTGTTTTTT. It is translated as CASRPSGQHTGELFF.

The chain joins TRBV27 to TRBJ2-3; 12 bases are a match to TRBD2. Trimming removed 5 bases from V and 1 base from J; junction bases left unmatched: 7. This CDR3 region has 17 residues. CDR1 is MNHEY and CDR2 is SMNVEV in the germline V gene (reference sequence). CDR3 nucleotides: TGTGCCAGCAGTAAACTAGCGGGGGGCGGGGGCACAGATACGCAGTATTTT. It is translated as CASSKLAGGGGTDTQYF.

This clone was seen only once. The chain couples TRBV2 to TRBJ2-3, with unresolved D. Germline V gene sequence: CDR1 SNHLY, CDR2 FYNNEI. The CDR3 has 11 residues. V lost 6 bases to trimming and J lost 5 bases, with 6 bases between them. CDR3 sequence: CASSKRDTQYF. The CDR3 nucleotides are TGTGCCAGCAGCAAGCGAGATACGCAGTATTTT.

The gene calls are TRBV6-6 and TRBJ2-5; the match to TRBD1 covers 7 bases. V was clipped by 5 bases and J by 5 bases; unmatched bases: 5. The length of the CDR3 is 13 residues. The germline CDR1 and CDR2 sequences are MNHNY and SVGAGI (reference sequence). The CDR3 here is CASSQTGTETQYF. Here the CDR3 DNA reads TGTGCCAGCAGTCAGACAGGGACGGAGACCCAGTACTTC.

The V call is TRBV4-2, the J call TRBJ2-7, with TRBD2 matching over 8 bases. Germline V gives CDR1 LGHNA, CDR2 YNFKEQ. The CDR3 loop spans 15 amino acids. The V and J ends lost 1 base and 2 bases, in that order; junction bases with no gene match: 4. The CDR3: CASSQARAGAYEQYF. The CDR3 DNA is TGTGCCAGCAGCCAAGCCCGAGCGGGAGCCTACGAGCAGTACTTC.

The chain couples TRBV19 to TRBJ1-5; possibly TRBD1 for D (5 bases). Trimming pared 5 bases from V and 3 bases from J, leaving 14 bases between. Germline-derived CDR1 and CDR2 are LNHDA and SQIVND (reference sequence). The length of the CDR3 is 15 residues. The CDR3 spells CASSAGTGVNQPQHF. The CDR3 DNA follows: TGTGCCAGTAGTGCCGGGACGGGGGTCAATCAGCCCCAGCATTTT. Together with reference TRBV19 and TRBJ1-5, the CDR3 gives the full variable domain: DGGITQSPKYLFRKEGQNVTLSCEQNLNHDAMYWYRQDPGQGLRLIYYSQIVNDFQKGDIAEGYSVSREKKESFPLTVTSAQKNPTAFYLCASSAGTGVNQPQHFGDGTRLSIL.

The genes are TRBV7-9 and TRBJ1-1; 8 bases are a match to TRBD1. The CDR3 extends over 13 amino acids. Germline loops: CDR1 SEHNR, CDR2 FQNEAQ (reference sequence). J gave up 4 bases and V 3 bases, and 1 base lay outside the gene matches. The CDR3: CASSFQGATEAFF. The CDR3 DNA sequence: TGTGCCAGCAGCTTTCAGGGGGCCACTGAAGCTTTCTTT.

This sequence joins TRBV10-1 and TRBJ2-4, with a possible D match to TRBD1 (5 bases). Deletions cut 9 bases from V and 1 base from J, with 22 bases between. The CDR3 runs to 17 residues. Germline V gives CDR1 WNHNN, CDR2 SYGVQD (reference sequence). CDR3 protein: CARNYVQGPLAKNIQYF. As DNA, the CDR3 is TGCGCCAGGAATTATGTTCAGGGCCCACTCGCCAAAAACATTCAGTACTTC.

The chain employs TRBV19 and TRBJ2-1, with 8 bases that match TRBD2. The germline V gene encodes CDR1 LNHDA and CDR2 SQIVND (reference sequence). The CDR3 is 15 amino acids. The V gene end was trimmed by 6 bases and the J gene end by 7 bases; junction bases not matched to a gene: 11. The DNA for the CDR3 is TGTGCCAGTAGACGTATAGCGGGATTGCAAAATGAGCAGTTCTTC. The encoded protein is CASRRIAGLQNEQFF.

This clone was counted between two and nine times. V gene TRBV11-1 combines with J gene TRBJ1-1; weak D call: TRBD1 (6 bases). Between the trimmed V and J ends, which lost 4 bases and 1 base, there was a span of 7 bases. This CDR3 is built from 13 residues. The germline gives CDR1 SGHAT, CDR2 FQDESV (reference sequence). The DNA of the CDR3 is TGTGCCAGCAGCTCAGGGGAGAACACTGAAGCTTTCTTT. Translation gives CASSSGENTEAFF.

V is TRBV4-3 and J is TRBJ1-6; D is unresolved. The V end lost 1 base, the J end lost 0 bases, and 22 bases lay between the germline ends. The length of the CDR3 is 21 residues. Germline assignment: CDR1 LGHNA and CDR2 YSLEER. CDR3 residues: CASSQVEGIKGVVSYNSPLHF. DNA of the CDR3: TGCGCCAGCAGCCAAGTCGAGGGAATTAAGGGAGTTGTCTCCTATAATTCACCCCTCCACTTT.